What follows are 8 T cell receptor beta chains derived from one specimen sequenced in a study of vaccination effects on CD4 cells after COVID-19. Ahead of sequencing, the ViraFEST assay grew antigen-specific CD4+ T cells using viral peptide pools. Once cultured for roughly 10 days, the cells underwent separation to obtain CD4+ T cells. Everyone in the study got two shots of either the BNT162b2 or mRNA-1273 vaccine. Their antigens are not known. Repertoires were generated with immunoSEQ multiplex PCR, while TCRdb's copy carries only in-frame clones and drops some. Altogether about 59,000 clones are present, roughly 78% being singletons, with the ten largest covering roughly 2%. The specimen comprised CD4+ T cells from PBMCs cultured with HCoV-OC43 spike peptides, sampled after COVID-19 vaccination. Regarding subset: HCoV-OC43 spike overlapping peptide pool stimulation. These receptors were collected from a human donor who received a COVID-19 vaccine.

The chain combines TRBV12-3 or TRBV12-4 with TRBJ1-6; maybe TRBD1 (6 bases). Trimming removed 5 bases from V and 14 bases from J, with 16 bases in between. The CDR3 runs to 13 residues. The CDR3: CASSKQGIRALHF. The CDR3 DNA follows: TGTGCCAGCAGTAAACAGGGAATTCGGGCCCTCCACTTT.

The V gene is TRBV30, the J gene TRBJ1-2; possibly TRBD1 for D (6 bases). V gave up 2 bases and J gave up 7 bases, with 17 bases separating them. Germline V gives CDR1 GTSNPN, CDR2 SVGIG (reference sequence). The CDR3 has 14 residues. The CDR3 DNA follows: TGTGCCTGGAGTCCTCTGGGGGGGCTGAGTGGCTACACCTTC. It translates to CAWSPLGGLSGYTF.

A few counts support this clone. This chain uses TRBV3-1 (or the pseudogene TRBV3-2) with TRBJ1-6; 7 bases fit TRBD1. Germline V gives CDR1 LGHDT, CDR2 YNNKEL (reference sequence). The CDR3 extends over 18 amino acids. V dropped 8 bases and J dropped 9; count of bases not matched to a gene: 22. In nucleotides, the CDR3 is TGTGCCAGCGGGGAGACAGGGCTACTGCCAATTCGCTTTTCACCCCTCCACTTT. Residues: CASGETGLLPIRFSPLHF.

The chain carries TRBV9 and TRBJ2-3; TRBD1 matches at 7 bases. The V gene end was trimmed by 5 bases and the J gene end by 1 base; junction bases not matched to a gene: 4. The CDR3 is 14 amino acids. Germline CDR1 SGDLS, CDR2 YYNGEE. CDR3 DNA sequence: TGTGCCAGCAGGCCCACAGGGGGCACAGATACGCAGTATTTT. As protein: CASRPTGGTDTQYF.

There are a few counts of this clone. The rearrangement uses TRBV9 and TRBJ2-2, with D possibly being TRBD1 or TRBD2 (6 bases each). Germline CDR1 is SGDLS and CDR2 is YYNGEE. This CDR3 is 15 amino acids long. Trimming shortened V by 4 bases and J by 4 bases, and 14 bases separated the two germline ends. Written as DNA, the CDR3 is TGTGCCAGCAGCACCTCGGGGGCCGTCACCGGGGAGCTGTTTTTT. This codes for CASSTSGAVTGELFF. The full variable domain, completed using reference TRBV9 and TRBJ2-2, is DSGVTQTPKHLITATGQRVTLRCSPRSGDLSVYWYQQSLDQGLQFLIQYYNGEERAKGNILERFSAQQFPDLHSELNLSSLELGDSALYFCASSTSGAVTGELFFGEGSRLTVL.

The table lists this clone with a few counts. The chain joins TRBV6-1 to TRBJ2-7; TRBD1 matches 8 bases. Trimming took 1 base from V and 1 from J; bases not matched to a gene: 3. Germline V CDR1 and CDR2: MNHNS, SASEGT. CDR3 length equals 15 residues. The CDR3 is CASSEGQGSSYEQYV. CDR3 DNA: TGTGCCAGCAGTGAAGGACAGGGGAGTTCCTACGAGCAGTACGTC.

The chain carries TRBV25-1 and TRBJ1-1; D unresolved. The CDR3 totals 12 residues. Between the trimmed V and J ends, which lost 6 bases and 3 bases, there was a span of 8 bases. CDR1 and CDR2 from the germline V gene are MGHDK and SYGVNS. The CDR3 spells CASRTEYTEAFF. DNA of the CDR3: TGTGCCAGCAGAACAGAGTACACTGAAGCTTTCTTT. Supplemented by reference TRBV25-1 and TRBJ1-1, the full variable domain reads EADIYQTPRYLVIGTGKKITLECSQTMGHDKMYWYQQDPGMELHLIHYSYGVNSTEKGDLSSESTVSRIRTEHFPLTLESARPSHTSQYLCASRTEYTEAFFGQGTRLTVV.

V usage is TRBV5-1 and J usage is TRBJ2-2; no reliable D call. The CDR3 is 13 amino acids. Between the trimmed V and J ends, which lost 2 bases and 4 bases, there was a span of 6 bases. CDR1 and CDR2 from the germline V gene are SGHRS and YFSETQ. CDR3 sequence reads: CASSLGGTGELFF. Here the CDR3 DNA reads TGCGCCAGCAGCTTAGGCGGCACCGGGGAGCTGTTTTTT. The entire variable domain, with the rest obtained from reference TRBV5-1 and TRBJ2-2, is as follows: KAGVTQTPRYLIKTRGQQVTLSCSPISGHRSVSWYQQTPGQGLQFLFEYFSETQRNKGNFPGRFSGRQFSNSRSEMNVSTLELGDSALYLCASSLGGTGELFFGEGSRLTVL.